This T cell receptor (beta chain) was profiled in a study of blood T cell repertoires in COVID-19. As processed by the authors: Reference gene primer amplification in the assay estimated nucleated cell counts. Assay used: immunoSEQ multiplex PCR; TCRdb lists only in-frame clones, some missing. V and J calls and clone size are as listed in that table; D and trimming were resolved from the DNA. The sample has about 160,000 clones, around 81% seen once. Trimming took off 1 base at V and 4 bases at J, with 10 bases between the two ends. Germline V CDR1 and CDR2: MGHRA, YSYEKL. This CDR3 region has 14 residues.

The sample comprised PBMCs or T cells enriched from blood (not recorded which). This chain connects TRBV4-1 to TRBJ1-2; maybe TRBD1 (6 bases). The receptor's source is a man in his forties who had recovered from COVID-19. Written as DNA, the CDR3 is TGCGCCAGCAGCCAAGTAGGACAGCTCTATGGCTACACCTTC. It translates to CASSQVGQLYGYTF.